A single TCR beta chain is shown here with its context. Trimming cost V 5 bases and J 4 bases; bases outside gene matches: 7. The CDR3 has 15 residues. Germline-derived CDR1 and CDR2 are MNHEY and SVGAGI. This record comes from a study of control samples from healthy donors and cancer patients. Assay: immunoSEQ multiplex PCR; the TCRdb copy retains only in-frame clones and omits some. The table includes 150,000 to 200,000 clones, about nine tenths detected once. The receptor comes from a woman aged 30 to 39 in good health. Sequenced sample: blood. The chain carries TRBV6-5 and TRBJ2-2; TRBD2 matches at 7 bases. Written as DNA, the CDR3 is TGTGCCAGCAGTAAAAGGGGCGGGAGCACCGGGGAGCTGTTTTTT. Its translation is CASSKRGGSTGELFF.